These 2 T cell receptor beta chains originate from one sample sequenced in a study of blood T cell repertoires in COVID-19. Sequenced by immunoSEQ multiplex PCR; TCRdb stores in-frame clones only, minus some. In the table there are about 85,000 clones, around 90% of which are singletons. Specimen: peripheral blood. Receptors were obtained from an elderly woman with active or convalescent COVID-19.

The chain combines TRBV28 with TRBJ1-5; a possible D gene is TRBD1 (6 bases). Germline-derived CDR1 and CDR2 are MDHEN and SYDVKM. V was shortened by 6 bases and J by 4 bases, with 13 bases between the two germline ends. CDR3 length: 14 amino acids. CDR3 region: CASRGARANQPQHF. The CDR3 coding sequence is TGTGCCAGCAGGGGGGCCAGGGCAAATCAGCCCCAGCATTTT.

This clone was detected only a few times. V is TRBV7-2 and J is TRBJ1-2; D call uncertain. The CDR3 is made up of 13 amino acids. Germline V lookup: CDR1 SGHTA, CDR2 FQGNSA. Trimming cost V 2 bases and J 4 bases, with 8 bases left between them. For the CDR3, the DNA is TGTGCCAGCAGCTTAACACGGAGCTATGGCTACACCTTC. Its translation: CASSLTRSYGYTF.